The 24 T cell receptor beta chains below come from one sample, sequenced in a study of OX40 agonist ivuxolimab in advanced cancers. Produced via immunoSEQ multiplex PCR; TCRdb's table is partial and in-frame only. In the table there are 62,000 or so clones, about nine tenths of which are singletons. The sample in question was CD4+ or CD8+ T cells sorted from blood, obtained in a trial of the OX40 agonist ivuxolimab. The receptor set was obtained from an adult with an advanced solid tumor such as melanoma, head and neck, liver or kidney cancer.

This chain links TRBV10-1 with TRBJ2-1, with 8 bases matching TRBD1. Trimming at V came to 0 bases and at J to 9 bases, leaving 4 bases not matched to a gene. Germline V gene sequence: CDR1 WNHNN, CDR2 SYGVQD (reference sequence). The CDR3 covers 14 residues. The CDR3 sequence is CASSESAGGFEQFF. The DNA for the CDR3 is TGCGCCAGCAGTGAGTCGGCAGGGGGCTTTGAGCAGTTCTTC.

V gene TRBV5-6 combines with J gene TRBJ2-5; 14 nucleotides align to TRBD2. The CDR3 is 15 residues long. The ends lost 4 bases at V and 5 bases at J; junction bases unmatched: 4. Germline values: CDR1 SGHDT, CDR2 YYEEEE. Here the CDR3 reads CASSLRLAGGETQYF. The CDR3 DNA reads TGTGCCAGCAGCCTCCGACTAGCGGGAGGGGAGACCCAGTACTTC. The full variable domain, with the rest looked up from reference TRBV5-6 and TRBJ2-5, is DAGVTQSPTHLIKTRGQQVTLRCSPKSGHDTVSWYQQALGQGPQFIFQYYEEEERQRGNFPDRFSGHQFPNYSSELNVNALLLGDSALYLCASSLRLAGGETQYFGPGTRLLVL.

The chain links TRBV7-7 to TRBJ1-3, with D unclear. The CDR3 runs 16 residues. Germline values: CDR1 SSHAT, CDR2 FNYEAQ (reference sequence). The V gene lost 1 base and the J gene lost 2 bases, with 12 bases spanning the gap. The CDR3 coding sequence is TGTGCCAGCAGCTTAGATAGTGGGGTTCCTGGAAACACCATATATTTT. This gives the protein CASSLDSGVPGNTIYF.

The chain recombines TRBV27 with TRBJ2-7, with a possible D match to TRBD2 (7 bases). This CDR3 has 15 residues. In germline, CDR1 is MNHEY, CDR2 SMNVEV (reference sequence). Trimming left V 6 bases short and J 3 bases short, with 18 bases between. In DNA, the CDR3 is TGTGCCAGCAGATTCAGGGGCCTAGCGGACTACGAGCAGTACTTC. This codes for CASRFRGLADYEQYF.

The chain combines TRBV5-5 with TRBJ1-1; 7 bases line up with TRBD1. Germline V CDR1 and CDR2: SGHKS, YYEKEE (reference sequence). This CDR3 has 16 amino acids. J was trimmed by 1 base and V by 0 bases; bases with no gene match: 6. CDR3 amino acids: CASSLAHRTGNTEAFF. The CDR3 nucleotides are TGTGCCAGCAGCTTGGCCCATCGGACAGGGAACACTGAAGCTTTCTTT.

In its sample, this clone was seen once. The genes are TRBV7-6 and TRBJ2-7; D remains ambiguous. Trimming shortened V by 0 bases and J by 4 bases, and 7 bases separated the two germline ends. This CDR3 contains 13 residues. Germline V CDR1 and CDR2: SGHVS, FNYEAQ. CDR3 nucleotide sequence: TGTGCCAGCAGCTTAGCGCCAGCTTACGAGCAGTACTTC. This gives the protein CASSLAPAYEQYF.

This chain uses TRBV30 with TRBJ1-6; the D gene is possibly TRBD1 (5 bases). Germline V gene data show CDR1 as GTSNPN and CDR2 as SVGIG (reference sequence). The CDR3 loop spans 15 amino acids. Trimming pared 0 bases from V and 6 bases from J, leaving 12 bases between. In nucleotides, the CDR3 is TGTGCCTGGAGTGTACCGGGACGAAGTAATTCACCCCTCCACTTT. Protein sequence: CAWSVPGRSNSPLHF. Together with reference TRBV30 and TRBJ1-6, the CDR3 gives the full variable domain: SQTIHQWPATLVQPVGSPLSLECTVEGTSNPNLYWYRQAAGRGLQLLFYSVGIGQISSEVPQNLSASRPQDRQFILSSKKLLLSDSGFYLCAWSVPGRSNSPLHFGNGTRLTVT.

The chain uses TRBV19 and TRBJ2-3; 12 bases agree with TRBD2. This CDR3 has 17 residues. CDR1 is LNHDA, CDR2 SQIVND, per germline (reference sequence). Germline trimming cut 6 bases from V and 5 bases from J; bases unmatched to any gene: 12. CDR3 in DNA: TGTGCCAGTAGCACCACGCTAGCGGGAGGGGGGGGAGATACGCAGTATTTT. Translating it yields CASSTTLAGGGGDTQYF.

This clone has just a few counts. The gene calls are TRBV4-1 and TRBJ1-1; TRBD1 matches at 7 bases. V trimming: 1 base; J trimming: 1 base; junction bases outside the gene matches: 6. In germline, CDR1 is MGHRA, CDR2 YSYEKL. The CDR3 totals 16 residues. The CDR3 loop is CASSQVFKGANTEAFF. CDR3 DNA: TGCGCCAGCAGCCAAGTATTTAAGGGGGCGAACACTGAAGCTTTCTTT.

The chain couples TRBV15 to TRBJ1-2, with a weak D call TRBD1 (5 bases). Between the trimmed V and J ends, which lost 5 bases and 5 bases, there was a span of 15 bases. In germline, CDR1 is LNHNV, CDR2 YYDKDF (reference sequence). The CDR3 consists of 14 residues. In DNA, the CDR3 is TGTGCCACCAGCGGGGGAGGAGGGACTTATGGCTACACCTTC. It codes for CATSGGGGTYGYTF.

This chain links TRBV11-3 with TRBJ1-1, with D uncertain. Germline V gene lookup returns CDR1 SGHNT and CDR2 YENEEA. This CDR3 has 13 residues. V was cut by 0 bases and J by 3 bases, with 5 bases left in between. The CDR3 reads CASSLEGHTEAFF. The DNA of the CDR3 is TGTGCCAGCAGCTTAGAAGGTCACACTGAAGCTTTCTTT.

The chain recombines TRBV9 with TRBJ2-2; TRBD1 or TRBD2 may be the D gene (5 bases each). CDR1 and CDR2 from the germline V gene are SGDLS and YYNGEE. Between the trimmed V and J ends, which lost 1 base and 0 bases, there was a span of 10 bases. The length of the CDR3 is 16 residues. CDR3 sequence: CASSVFGGANTGELFF. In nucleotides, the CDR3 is TGTGCCAGCAGCGTATTTGGGGGAGCGAACACCGGGGAGCTGTTTTTT.

CDR3 in amino acids: CATSETGLGETQYF. CDR3 nucleotide sequence: TGCGCCACTTCCGAGACAGGGCTTGGAGAGACCCAGTACTTC. This chain links TRBV10-2 with TRBJ2-5; 7 bases match TRBD1. Germline CDR1 WSHSY, CDR2 SAAADI. The CDR3 sequence is 14 residues long. V trimming: 10 bases; J trimming: 4 bases; junction bases outside the gene matches: 12.

The chain's CDR3 is CASRRIISGANVLTF. The CDR3 nucleotides read TGTGCCAGTAGGCGGATTATCTCTGGGGCCAACGTCCTGACTTTC. The chain employs TRBV19 and TRBJ2-6; D not certain. The CDR3 totals 15 residues. V was trimmed by 6 bases and J by 0 bases, leaving 9 bases between them. Germline V lookup: CDR1 LNHDA, CDR2 SQIVND (reference sequence).

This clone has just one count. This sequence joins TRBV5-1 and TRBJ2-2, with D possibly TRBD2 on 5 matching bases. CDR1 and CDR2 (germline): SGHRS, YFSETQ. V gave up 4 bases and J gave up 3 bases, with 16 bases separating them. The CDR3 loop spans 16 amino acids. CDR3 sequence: CASSAGQLEHTGELFF. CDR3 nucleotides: TGCGCCAGCAGCGCTGGCCAACTAGAGCACACCGGGGAGCTGTTTTTT.

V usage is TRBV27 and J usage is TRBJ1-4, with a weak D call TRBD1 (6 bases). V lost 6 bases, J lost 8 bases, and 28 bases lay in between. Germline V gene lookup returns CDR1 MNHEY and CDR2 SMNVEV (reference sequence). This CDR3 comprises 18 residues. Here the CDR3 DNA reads TGTGCCAGCAGCTCCATTACGACTCTATACAGGGAACGAGAAAAACTGTTTTTT. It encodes CASSSITTLYREREKLFF. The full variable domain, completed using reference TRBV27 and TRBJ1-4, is EAQVTQNPRYLITVTGKKLTVTCSQNMNHEYMSWYRQDPGLGLRQIYYSMNVEVTDKGDVPEGYKVSRKEKRNFPLILESPSPNQTSLYFCASSSITTLYREREKLFFGSGTQLSVL.

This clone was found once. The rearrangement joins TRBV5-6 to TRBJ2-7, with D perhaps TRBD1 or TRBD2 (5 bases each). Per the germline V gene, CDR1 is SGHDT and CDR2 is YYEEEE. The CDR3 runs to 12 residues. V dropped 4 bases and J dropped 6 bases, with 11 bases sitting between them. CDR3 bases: TGTGCCAGCAGCCGGGTGGGGGTCGAGCAGTACTTC. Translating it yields CASSRVGVEQYF.

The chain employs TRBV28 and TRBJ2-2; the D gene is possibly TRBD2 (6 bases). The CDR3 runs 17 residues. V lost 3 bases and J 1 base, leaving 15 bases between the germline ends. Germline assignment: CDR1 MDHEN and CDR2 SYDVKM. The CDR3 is CASSLPPGLMNTGELFF. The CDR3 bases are TGTGCCAGCAGTTTGCCTCCGGGACTCATGAACACCGGGGAGCTGTTTTTT. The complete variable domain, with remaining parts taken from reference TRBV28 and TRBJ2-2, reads DVKVTQSSRYLVKRTGEKVFLECVQDMDHENMFWYRQDPGLGLRLIYFSYDVKMKEKGDIPEGYSVSREKKERFSLILESASTNQTSMYLCASSLPPGLMNTGELFFGEGSRLTVL.

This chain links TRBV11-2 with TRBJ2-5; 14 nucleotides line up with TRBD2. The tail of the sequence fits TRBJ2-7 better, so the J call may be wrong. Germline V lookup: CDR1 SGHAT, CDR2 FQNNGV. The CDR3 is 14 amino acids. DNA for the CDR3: TGTGCCAGCAGCCTGGGACTAGCGGGAGTCGAGCAGTACTTC. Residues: CASSLGLAGVEQYF.

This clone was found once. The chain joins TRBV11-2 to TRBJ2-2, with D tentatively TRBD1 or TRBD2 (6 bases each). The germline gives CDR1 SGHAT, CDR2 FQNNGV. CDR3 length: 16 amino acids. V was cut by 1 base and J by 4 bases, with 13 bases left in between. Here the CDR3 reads CASSLVGGDRTGELFF. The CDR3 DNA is TGTGCCAGCAGCTTAGTGGGGGGCGATCGCACCGGGGAGCTGTTTTTT.

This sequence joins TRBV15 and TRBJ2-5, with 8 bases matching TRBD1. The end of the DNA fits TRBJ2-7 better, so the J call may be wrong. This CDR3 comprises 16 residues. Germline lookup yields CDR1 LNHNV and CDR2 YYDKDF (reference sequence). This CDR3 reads CATSRDLGQAHYEQYF. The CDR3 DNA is TGTGCCACCAGCAGAGATTTGGGACAGGCACACTACGAGCAGTACTTC.

CDR3 amino acids: CASSTHSAQMGQKILSGANVLTF. CDR3 bases: TGTGCCAGTAGTACACACTCGGCTCAAATGGGACAGAAAATTCTCTCTGGGGCCAACGTCCTGACTTTC. V is TRBV19 and J is TRBJ2-6; 7 nucleotides align to TRBD1. The germline CDR1 and CDR2 sequences are LNHDA and SQIVND (reference sequence). V lost 4 bases to trimming and J lost 0 bases; unmatched junction nucleotides: 24. CDR3 size: 23 residues.

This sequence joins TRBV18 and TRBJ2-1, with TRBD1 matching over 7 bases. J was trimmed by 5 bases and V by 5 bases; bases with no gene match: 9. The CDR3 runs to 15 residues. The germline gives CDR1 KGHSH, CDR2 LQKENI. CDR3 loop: CASSGNRGGNNEQFF. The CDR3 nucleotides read TGTGCCAGCTCAGGCAACAGGGGTGGGAACAATGAGCAGTTCTTC.

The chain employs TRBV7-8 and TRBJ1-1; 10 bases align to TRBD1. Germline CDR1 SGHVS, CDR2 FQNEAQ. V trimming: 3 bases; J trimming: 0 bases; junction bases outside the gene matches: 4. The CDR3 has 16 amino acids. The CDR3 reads CASSLRDRGMNTEAFF. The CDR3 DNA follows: TGTGCCAGCAGCTTGCGGGACAGGGGAATGAACACTGAAGCTTTCTTT.